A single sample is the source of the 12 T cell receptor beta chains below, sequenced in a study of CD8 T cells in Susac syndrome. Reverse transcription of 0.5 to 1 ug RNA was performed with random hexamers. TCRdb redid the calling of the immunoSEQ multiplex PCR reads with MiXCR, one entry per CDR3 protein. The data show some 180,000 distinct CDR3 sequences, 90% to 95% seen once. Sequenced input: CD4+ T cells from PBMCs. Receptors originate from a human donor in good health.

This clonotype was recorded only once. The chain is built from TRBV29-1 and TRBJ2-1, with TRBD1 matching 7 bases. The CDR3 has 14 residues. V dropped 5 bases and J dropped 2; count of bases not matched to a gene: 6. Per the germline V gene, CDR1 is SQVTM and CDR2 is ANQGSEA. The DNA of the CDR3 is TGCAGCGTTACCACAGGGGCCCCCTACAATGAGCAGTTCTTC. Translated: CSVTTGAPYNEQFF.

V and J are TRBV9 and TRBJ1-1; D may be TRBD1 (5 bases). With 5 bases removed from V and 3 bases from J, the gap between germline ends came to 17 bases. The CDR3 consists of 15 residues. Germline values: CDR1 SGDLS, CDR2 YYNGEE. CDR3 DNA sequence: TGTGCCAGCAGTGATTCGGGGGTCCGGGACACTGAAGCTTTCTTT. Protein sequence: CASSDSGVRDTEAFF.

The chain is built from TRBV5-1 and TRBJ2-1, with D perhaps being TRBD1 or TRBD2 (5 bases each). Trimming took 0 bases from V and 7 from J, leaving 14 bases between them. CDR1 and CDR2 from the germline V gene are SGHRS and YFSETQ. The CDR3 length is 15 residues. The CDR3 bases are TGCGCCAGCAGCTTGGACACGAATGAGGGGAATGAGCAGTTCTTC. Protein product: CASSLDTNEGNEQFF.

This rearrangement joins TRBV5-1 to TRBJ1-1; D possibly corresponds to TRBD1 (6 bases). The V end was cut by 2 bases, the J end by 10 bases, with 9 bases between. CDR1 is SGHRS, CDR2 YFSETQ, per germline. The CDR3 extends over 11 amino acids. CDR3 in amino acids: CASSLQGTAFF. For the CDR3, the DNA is TGCGCCAGCAGCTTACAGGGTACAGCTTTCTTT.

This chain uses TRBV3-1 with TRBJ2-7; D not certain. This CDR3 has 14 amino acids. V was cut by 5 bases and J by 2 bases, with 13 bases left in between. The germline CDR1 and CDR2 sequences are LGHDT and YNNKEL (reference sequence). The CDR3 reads CASSGVGITYEQYF. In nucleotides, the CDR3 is TGTGCCAGCAGCGGGGTAGGGATAACCTACGAGCAGTACTTC.

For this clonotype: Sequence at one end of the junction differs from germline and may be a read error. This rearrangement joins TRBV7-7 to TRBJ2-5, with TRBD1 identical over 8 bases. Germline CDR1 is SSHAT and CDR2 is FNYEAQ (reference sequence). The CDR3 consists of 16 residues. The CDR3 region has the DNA TGTGCTAGCAGCAAAAGGGGACAGGCGCCCCAAGAGACCCAGTACTTC. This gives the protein CASSKRGQAPQETQYF.

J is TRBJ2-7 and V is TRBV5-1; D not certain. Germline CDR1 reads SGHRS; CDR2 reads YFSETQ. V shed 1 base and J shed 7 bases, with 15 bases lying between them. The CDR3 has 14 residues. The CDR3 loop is CASSLTGDNFEQYF. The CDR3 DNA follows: TGCGCCAGCAGCTTGACGGGTGACAACTTTGAGCAGTACTTC.

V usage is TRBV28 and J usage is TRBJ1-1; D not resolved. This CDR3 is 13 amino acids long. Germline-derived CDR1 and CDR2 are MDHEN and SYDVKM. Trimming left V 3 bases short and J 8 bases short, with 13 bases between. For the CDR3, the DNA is TGTGCCAGCAGTTTCTCCGTCCCGCAAGAAGCTTTCTTT. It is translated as CASSFSVPQEAFF. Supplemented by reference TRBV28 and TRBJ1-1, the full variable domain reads DVKVTQSSRYLVKRTGEKVFLECVQDMDHENMFWYRQDPGLGLRLIYFSYDVKMKEKGDIPEGYSVSREKKERFSLILESASTNQTSMYLCASSFSVPQEAFFGQGTRLTVV.

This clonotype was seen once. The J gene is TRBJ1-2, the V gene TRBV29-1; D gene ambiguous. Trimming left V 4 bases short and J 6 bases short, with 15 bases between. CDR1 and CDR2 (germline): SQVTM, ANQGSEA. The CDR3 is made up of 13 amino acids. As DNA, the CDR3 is TGCAGCGTTGCGACCGGAGCGGCGAATGGCTACACCTTC. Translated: CSVATGAANGYTF. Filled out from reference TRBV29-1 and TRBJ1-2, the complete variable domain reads SAVISQKPSRDICQRGTSLTIQCQVDSQVTMMFWYRQQPGQSLTLIATANQGSEATYESGFVIDKFPISRPNLTFSTLTVSNMSPEDSSIYLCSVATGAANGYTFGSGTRLTVV.

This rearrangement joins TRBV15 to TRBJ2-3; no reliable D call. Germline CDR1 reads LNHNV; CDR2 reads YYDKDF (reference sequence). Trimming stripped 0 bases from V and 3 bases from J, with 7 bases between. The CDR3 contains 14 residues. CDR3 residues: CATSRDAGTDTQYF. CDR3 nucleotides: TGTGCCACCAGCAGAGATGCCGGGACAGATACGCAGTATTTT.

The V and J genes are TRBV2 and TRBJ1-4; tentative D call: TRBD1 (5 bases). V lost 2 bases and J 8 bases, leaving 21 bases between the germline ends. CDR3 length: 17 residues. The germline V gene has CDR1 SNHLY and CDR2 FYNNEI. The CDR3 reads CASSEYGMGRSTEKLFF. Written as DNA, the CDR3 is TGTGCCAGCAGTGAATACGGGATGGGGCGGTCGACGGAAAAACTGTTTTTT.

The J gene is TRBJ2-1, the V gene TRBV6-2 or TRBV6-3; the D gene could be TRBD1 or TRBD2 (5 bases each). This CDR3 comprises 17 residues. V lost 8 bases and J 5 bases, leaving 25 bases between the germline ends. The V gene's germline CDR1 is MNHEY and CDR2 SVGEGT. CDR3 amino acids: CASGLVLGVTSHNEQFF. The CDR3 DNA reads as TGTGCCAGCGGGTTGGTTCTGGGGGTTACGTCACACAATGAGCAGTTCTTC.